The source of this TCR beta chain is a study of vaccination effects on CD4 cells after COVID-19. The overall study: ViraFEST expansion of antigen-specific CD4+ T cells with viral peptide pools preceded sequencing. The study's findings and limits: Healthy vaccine recipients' vaccine-induced clones were almost all SARS-CoV-2 mono-reactive. Late in the post-vaccination period, infection-induced and vaccine-induced clones underwent marked clonal contraction.

TCRdb's table, derived via immunoSEQ multiplex PCR, lists solely in-frame clones and lacks some. The data contain around 30,000 clones, around three quarters of them seen just once; the ten biggest clones take up over 3%. With roughly nine days of culture completed, CD4+ T cells were isolated. This clone was detected only once. Antigen: not known. At one of its ends the junction is not consistent with the germline gene, which may arise from a read error. Sequenced material: CD4+ T cells from PBMCs cultured without peptide, taken before COVID-19 vaccination. This clonotype originated in a human donor who received a COVID-19 vaccine.

CDR3 bases: TGTGCCAGCAGCCCGATTAGGGGGGGCACTCATATTTATTTT. Protein product: CASSPIRGGTHIYF. This rearrangement joins TRBV7-2 to TRBJ1-4; D is possibly TRBD1 (6 bases). CDR1 is SGHTA, CDR2 FQGNSA, per germline. CDR3 length: 14 residues.